A selection of T cell receptor beta chains follows, all from one sample in a study of cytomegalovirus exposure and HLA in healthy donors. The protocol was immunoSEQ multiplex PCR, while the TCRdb copy is restricted to in-frame clones and leaves out a portion. The sample has around 150,000 clones, roughly three quarters seen once; the top ten hold under 4%. Material: PBMCs. These receptors were collected from a human donor in good health. CDR3s leave out the opening cysteine and the closing phenylalanine or tryptophan.

j_call | v_call | cdr3_aa
TRBJ1-1 | TRBV7-9 | ASSLDRGNMNTEAF
TRBJ1-3 | TRBV4-1 | ASSQENTIGNTIY
TRBJ1-4 | TRBV9 | ASSVEGADEKLF
TRBJ2-5 | TRBV5-4 | ASSKGQGIIGTQY
TRBJ2-7 | TRBV6-1 | ASSELGGQY
TRBJ2-3 | TRBV5-1 | ASSSGARGAIDTQY
TRBJ2-2 | TRBV28 | ASSIAGVGNTGELF
TRBJ2-1 | TRBV2 | ASRPDPGLVSGEQF
TRBJ2-7 | TRBV27 | ASSWDTDSSYEQY
TRBJ2-4 | TRBV9 | ASSSQGTRENIQY
TRBJ1-1 | TRBV19 | ASSILPGQGASEAF
TRBJ2-7 | TRBV7-2 | ASSPPEGEQY
TRBJ1-4 | TRBV5-1 | ASSLARTGEDEKLF
TRBJ1-6 | TRBV6-5 | ASSYSRGNSPLH
TRBJ2-3 | TRBV5-1 | ASSLEVAGGPTDTQY
TRBJ2-1 | TRBV10-3 | AIKLSAWTSGDPKGYNEQF
TRBJ1-2 | TRBV19 | ASSKDRQLYGYT
TRBJ2-3 | TRBV7-8 | ASSLGTLAGVDTQY
TRBJ2-3 | TRBV30 | AWGIAGGVTDTQY
TRBJ2-3 | TRBV5-1 | ASSLSVSGFTDTQY
TRBJ1-3 | TRBV6-1 | ASSEWDSGSGNTIY
TRBJ2-5 | TRBV28 | ASSFGFSGGARETQY
TRBJ2-7 | TRBV27 | ASSLDRGGPYEQY
TRBJ2-5 | TRBV5-1 | ASSRGLAGDETQY
TRBJ1-4 | TRBV7-2 | ASSLAGAATTNEKLF
TRBJ1-2 | TRBV5-4 | ASSLQGQIGYT
TRBJ2-1 | TRBV6-1 | ASSLREYHYNEQF
TRBJ1-5 | TRBV19 | ASTGTGSSYSNQPQH
TRBJ2-2 | TRBV15 | ATSRPRASGFRELF
TRBJ2-2 | TRBV18 | ASSPSTVNTGELF
TRBJ1-2 | TRBV5-1 | ASSPGTDLQGYT
TRBJ1-6 | TRBV14 | ASSQELYNSPLH
TRBJ2-7 | TRBV27 | ASSPLGTKIARQY
TRBJ2-1 | TRBV20-1 | SARDNNEQF
TRBJ1-5 | TRBV19 | ASSIVSGNQPQH
TRBJ2-7 | TRBV29-1 | SVGLAASYEQY
TRBJ1-5 | TRBV6-1 | ASSDQLYSNQPQH
TRBJ1-1 | TRBV7-9 | ASSLNGTPDPEAF
TRBJ1-2 | TRBV30 | AGSGTGTYGYT
TRBJ2-3 | TRBV28 | ASSLGDWGRGNTDTQY
TRBJ2-7 | TRBV7-8 | ASSLVSIGGGEQY
TRBJ2-3 | TRBV29-1 | SVRTGGTDTQY
TRBJ2-3 | TRBV27 | ASSRTPGADTQY
TRBJ1-3 | TRBV7-9 | ASSLGTGGYSSGNTIY
TRBJ1-3 | TRBV5-1 | ASSPSDRNSGNTIY
TRBJ1-5 | TRBV5-1 | ASSLVAGEGQPQH
TRBJ2-1 | TRBV27 | ASSSSGGVYNEQF
TRBJ1-3 | TRBV11-2 | ASSTGVTGNTIY
TRBJ2-7 | TRBV5-8 | ASSFTGRAG
TRBJ2-2 | TRBV18 | ASSYGMRNTGELF
TRBJ2-7 | TRBV10-1 | ASSDDLAREQY